Listed below are T cell receptor beta chains from one sample, sequenced in a study of shared clonotypes between healthy human individuals. Sequencing was performed with immunoSEQ multiplex PCR; in TCRdb, only in-frame clones are kept and a portion is missing. The repertoire has some 2,500,000 clones, over 85% of them found once; the top ten carry roughly 0.36%. Material: naive CD4+ T cells from PBMCs. These receptors originate from a man aged 18 to 35 in good health. Some clones in this sample may be carry-over from other donors' samples. The CDR3 runs from the conserved cysteine through the conserved F or W. The order of the fields is clone size, J gene, D gene, V gene, CDR3 DNA, CDR3 protein. A D gene is named only where the DNA matches it firmly. Rows give clone size only sometimes, using once, few, many, or a class for an expanded clone.

once,TRBJ2-3,TRBD1,TRBV5-1,TGCGCCAGCAGCTTGGCCATGGGGTTTTTCGGACAGGTCACAGATACGCAGTATTTT,CASSLAMGFFGQVTDTQYF
.,TRBJ2-2,TRBD2,TRBV5-1,TGCGCCAGCTCTAGCGGCCCTACCGGGGAGCTGTTTTTT,CASSSGPTGELFF
once,TRBJ2-1,TRBD2,TRBV28,TGTGCCAGCAGTCCGACTAGCGGGAGATCCAATGAGCAGTTCTTC,CASSPTSGRSNEQFF
.,TRBJ2-5,TRBD1,TRBV30,TGTGCCTGGAGTGTAAGGGGGACAGGGGGAGAGACCCAGTACTTC,CAWSVRGTGGETQYF
.,TRBJ1-2,TRBD1,TRBV5-4,TGTGCCAGCACCAACCAGGGACAGCTCTATGGCTACACCTTC,CASTNQGQLYGYTF
.,TRBJ2-2,TRBD1,TRBV7-3,TGTGCCAGCAGTAGACAGGGGGCGAGCACCGGGGAGCTGTTTTTT,CASSRQGASTGELFF
.,TRBJ1-1,.,TRBV27,TGTGCCAGCAGTTTATCGGCCGGTCCCGGGGACCTTGAAGCTTTCTTT,CASSLSAGPGDLEAFF
.,TRBJ2-3,TRBD2,TRBV14,TGTGCCAGCAGCCATTACCGCGCGGGAGGCACAGATACGCAGTATTTT,CASSHYRAGGTDTQYF
.,TRBJ2-7,TRBD1,TRBV29-1,TGCAGCGTTGAAGATCGGGGAAGGAACAGGGGGCTATACGAGCAGTACTTC,CSVEDRGRNRGLYEQYF
.,TRBJ2-7,TRBD2,TRBV18,TGTGCCAGCTCACCCCAATTGCGGGAGGGCCAGCTGTACTTC,CASSPQLREGQLYF
once,TRBJ2-1,TRBD2,TRBV10-2,TGCGCCAGCAGGGGCGCTAGCGGGAAACGGAGCTCCTACAATGAGCAGTTCTTC,CASRGASGKRSSYNEQFF
.,TRBJ2-5,.,TRBV6-1,TGTGCCAGCAGAGATATTAGAGTGGAGACCCAGTACTTC,CASRDIRVETQYF
.,TRBJ1-2,.,TRBV9,TGTGCCAGCAGCGTACAGGGGAACTATGGCTACACCTTC,CASSVQGNYGYTF
.,TRBJ2-7,TRBD1,TRBV30,TGTGCCTGGGGGGGGAGGGGACAGGGGTCCTACGAGCAGTACTTC,CAWGGRGQGSYEQYF